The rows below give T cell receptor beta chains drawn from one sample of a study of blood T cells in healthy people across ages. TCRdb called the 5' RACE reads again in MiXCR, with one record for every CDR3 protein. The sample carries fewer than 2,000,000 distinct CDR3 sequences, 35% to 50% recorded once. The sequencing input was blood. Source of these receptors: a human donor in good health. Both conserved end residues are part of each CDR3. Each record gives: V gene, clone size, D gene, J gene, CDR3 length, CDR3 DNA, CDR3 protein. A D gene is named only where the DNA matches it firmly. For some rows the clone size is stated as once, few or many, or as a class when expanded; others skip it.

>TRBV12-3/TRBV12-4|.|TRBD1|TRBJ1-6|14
TGTGCCAGCAGCGGGACAGGGAGAGAGTCACCCCTCCACTTT
CASSGTGRESPLHF
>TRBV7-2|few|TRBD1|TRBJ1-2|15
TGTGCCAGCAGCTTAGTAGGGGGCAATACGGATGGCTACACCTTC
CASSLVGGNTDGYTF
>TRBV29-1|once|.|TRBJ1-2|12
TGCAGCGTCTCCGGGGCGTCGCGGGGCTACACCTTC
CSVSGASRGYTF
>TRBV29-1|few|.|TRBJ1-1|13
TGCAGCGTCGGCAGGGGTTTGAACACTGAAGCTTTCTTT
CSVGRGLNTEAFF
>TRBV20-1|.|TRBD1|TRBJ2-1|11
TGCAGTTGGGACAGGGTGAATGAGCAGTTCTTC
CSWDRVNEQFF
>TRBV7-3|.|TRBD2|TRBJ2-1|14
TGCGCCAGCAGCCTGACTAGCGGGGGCCACAAGCAGTTCTTC
CASSLTSGGHKQFF
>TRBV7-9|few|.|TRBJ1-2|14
TGTGCCAGCAGCTCGACGGGGAATAACTATGGCTACACCTTC
CASSSTGNNYGYTF
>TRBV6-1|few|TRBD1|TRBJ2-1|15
TGTGCCAGCACACGGACAGGGGACTCCTACAATGAGCAGTTCTTC
CASTRTGDSYNEQFF
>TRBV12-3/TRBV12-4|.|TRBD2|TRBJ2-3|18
TGTGCCAGCAGTTTAATACTGGGGACTAGCGAATTCACAGATACGCAGTATTTT
CASSLILGTSEFTDTQYF
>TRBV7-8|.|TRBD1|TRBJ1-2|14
TGTGCCAGCAGCTACGACAGGGGGCAAAATGGCTACACCTTC
CASSYDRGQNGYTF
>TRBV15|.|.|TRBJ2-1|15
TGTGCCACCAGCAGAGAACCGGGGAGGTACAATGAGCAGTTCTTC
CATSREPGRYNEQFF
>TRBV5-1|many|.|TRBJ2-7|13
TGCGCCAGCAGCTTGGCCAGGGACTACGAGCAGTACTTC
CASSLARDYEQYF
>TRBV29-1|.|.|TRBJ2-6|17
TGCAGCGTTGGGACGACGGACGGACAGTCTGGGGCCAACGTCCGGACTTTC
CSVGTTDGQSGANVRTF
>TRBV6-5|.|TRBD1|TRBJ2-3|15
TGTGCCAGCAGACTGGGACAGCCCCCCGCAGATACGCAGTATTTT
CASRLGQPPADTQYF
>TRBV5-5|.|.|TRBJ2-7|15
TGTGCCAGCAGCTTGGAAGGAGGGGCCGTCTACGAGCAGTACTTC
CASSLEGGAVYEQYF
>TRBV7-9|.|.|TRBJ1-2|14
TGTGCCAGCAGCGGCCAGGCTCCCCAGCGGGGCTACACCTTC
CASSGQAPQRGYTF
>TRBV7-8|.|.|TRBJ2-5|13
TGTGCCAGCAGCCTCGACACCGCGGGGACCCAGTACTTC
CASSLDTAGTQYF
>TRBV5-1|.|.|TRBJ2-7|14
TGCGCCAGCTCTTCCCATGACAGGTCCTACGAGCAGTACTTC
CASSSHDRSYEQYF
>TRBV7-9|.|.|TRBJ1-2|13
TGTGCCAGCAGCTTAGTGGTTATGCTGGGCTACACCTTC
CASSLVVMLGYTF
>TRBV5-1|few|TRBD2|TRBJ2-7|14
TGCGCCAGCAGCTTTCGCGGGGGAGTCTACGAGCAGTACTTC
CASSFRGGVYEQYF
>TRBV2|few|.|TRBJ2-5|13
TGTGCCAGCAGTGAATGGAATCCGGAGACCCAGTACTTC
CASSEWNPETQYF
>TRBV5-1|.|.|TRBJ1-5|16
TGCGCCAGCAGCTTGGGTGCTGGCAGGGGTGACCAGCCCCAGCATTTT
CASSLGAGRGDQPQHF